This T cell receptor beta chain was captured by sequencing in a study of T cell responses to AZD1222 COVID-19 vaccine. Sequenced by immunoSEQ multiplex PCR; TCRdb stores in-frame clones only, minus some. Of 100,000 to 120,000 clones in the sample, 88% were seen once. Germline V gene data show CDR1 as MDHEN and CDR2 as SYDVKM. This CDR3 is 13 amino acids long. With 6 bases clipped from V and 0 bases from J, the junction kept 1 base outside the gene matches. This rearrangement joins TRBV28 to TRBJ1-1; 7 positions match TRBD1. The TCR originated in an adult in good health. This specimen was peripheral blood, taken on day 0 of AZD1222 vaccination. The CDR3 loop reads CASRDRMNTEAFF. The CDR3 region has the DNA TGTGCCAGCAGGGACAGGATGAACACTGAAGCTTTCTTT.